These T cell receptor beta chains were read from a single sample in a study of blood T cell repertoires in COVID-19. Only in-frame clones appear in the TCRdb table, and some are missing; sequencing was by immunoSEQ multiplex PCR. The table lists 350,000 or so clones, about 90% of them singletons, with roughly a tenth in the top ten. Sequencing was done on a sample of peripheral blood. These receptors all come from a woman aged 25 to 39 with COVID-19, enrolled during active disease. The CDR3 runs from the conserved cysteine through the conserved F or W. A D gene is named only where the DNA matches it firmly. Rows may omit the clone size; those that give it use once, few, many or a size class.

J gene	V gene	clone size	D gene	CDR3 protein	CDR3 DNA
TRBJ2-7	TRBV7-3	NA	TRBD1	CASSSFPRDRGGEQYF	TGTGCCAGCAGCTCCTTCCCCCGGGACAGGGGTGGTGAGCAGTACTTC
TRBJ2-1	TRBV5-1	NA	NA	CASSLDVREQFF	TGCGCCAGCAGCTTGGATGTGCGGGAGCAGTTCTTC
TRBJ1-4	TRBV10-2	NA	TRBD1	CASTPSGTGREKLFF	TGCGCCAGCACCCCCTCGGGGACAGGGCGTGAAAAACTGTTTTTT
TRBJ2-5	TRBV4-2	NA	NA	CASSQGTQETQYF	TGTGCCAGCAGCCAAGGGACTCAAGAGACCCAGTACTTC
TRBJ2-1	TRBV10-1	NA	TRBD2	CASSPPGTSGRNEQFF	TGCGCCAGCAGTCCCCCCGGGACTAGCGGGAGAAATGAGCAGTTCTTC
TRBJ2-3	TRBV6-4	NA	NA	CASSLGAADTQYF	TGTGCCAGCAGTCTGGGTGCGGCCGATACGCAGTATTTT
TRBJ2-7	TRBV4-1	NA	NA	CASSQDRGLSYEQYF	TGCGCCAGCAGCCAAGATCGGGGACTGTCCTACGAGCAGTACTTC
TRBJ2-3	TRBV19	NA	TRBD2	CASRPGTSNTDTQYF	TGTGCCAGTAGACCAGGGACTAGCAATACAGATACGCAGTATTTT
TRBJ2-1	TRBV6-2/TRBV6-3	NA	NA	CASSYPDLAPNEQFF	TGTGCCAGCAGTTACCCGGACCTAGCCCCCAATGAGCAGTTCTTC
TRBJ2-1	TRBV10-2	few	NA	CASSNEANEQFF	TGCGCCAGCAGTAATGAAGCGAATGAGCAGTTCTTC
TRBJ1-5	TRBV27	NA	TRBD1	CASSFIYRGGIQPQHF	TGTGCCAGCAGTTTCATCTACAGGGGAGGAATTCAGCCCCAGCATTTT